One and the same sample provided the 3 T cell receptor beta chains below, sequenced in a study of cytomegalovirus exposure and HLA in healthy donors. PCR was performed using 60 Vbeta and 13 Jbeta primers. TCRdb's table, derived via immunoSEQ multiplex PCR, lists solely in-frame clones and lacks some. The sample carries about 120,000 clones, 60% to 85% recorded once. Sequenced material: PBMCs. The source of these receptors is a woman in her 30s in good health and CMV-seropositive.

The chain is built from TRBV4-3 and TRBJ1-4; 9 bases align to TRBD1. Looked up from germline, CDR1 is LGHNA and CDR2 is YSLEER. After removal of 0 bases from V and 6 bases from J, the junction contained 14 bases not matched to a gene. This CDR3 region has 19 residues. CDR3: CASSQDWDRVRWLHEKLFF. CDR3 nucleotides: TGCGCCAGCAGCCAAGATTGGGACAGGGTGAGATGGTTGCATGAAAAACTGTTTTTT.

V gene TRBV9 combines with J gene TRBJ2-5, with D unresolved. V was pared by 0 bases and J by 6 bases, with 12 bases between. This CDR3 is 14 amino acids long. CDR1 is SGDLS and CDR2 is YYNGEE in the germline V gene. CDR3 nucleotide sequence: TGTGCCAGCAGCGTAGGAGGCACGGCCCAGACCCAGTACTTC. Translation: CASSVGGTAQTQYF.

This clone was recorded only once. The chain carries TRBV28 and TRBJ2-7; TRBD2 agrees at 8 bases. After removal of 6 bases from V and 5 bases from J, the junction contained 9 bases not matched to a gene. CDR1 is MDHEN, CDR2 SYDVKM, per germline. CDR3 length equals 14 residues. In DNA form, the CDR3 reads TGTGCCAGCAGCCGGGGGGGATTCTTCGACGAGCAGTACTTC. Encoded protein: CASSRGGFFDEQYF.